This T cell receptor beta chain is from a study of blood T cell repertoires in COVID-19. About the study: COVID-19 samples, acute and convalescent, were from the United States, Italy and Spain. From T cells, B-cell-depleted T cells, or PBMCs came the material, which was cDNA or gDNA.

CDR1 is SGHDT and CDR2 is YYEEEE in the germline V gene. The CDR3 consists of 14 residues. V dropped 1 base and J dropped 4; count of bases not matched to a gene: 3. Per the study methods: Estimated nucleated cell counts came from reference gene primer amplification. The data were produced by immunoSEQ multiplex PCR, yet TCRdb's version contains in-frame clones alone and is incomplete. V and J calls and clone size follow that table, whereas D and trimming were derived from the DNA. The data contain tens of thousands of clones, around 87% of them singletons. Specimen: peripheral blood. The chain is built from TRBV5-6 and TRBJ1-2; 8 bases are a match to TRBD1. The receptor was isolated from a man aged 35-49 years with acute or convalescent COVID-19. CDR3 amino acids: CASSLQGAAYGYTF. The CDR3 DNA is TGTGCCAGCAGCTTGCAGGGGGCTGCCTATGGCTACACCTTC.